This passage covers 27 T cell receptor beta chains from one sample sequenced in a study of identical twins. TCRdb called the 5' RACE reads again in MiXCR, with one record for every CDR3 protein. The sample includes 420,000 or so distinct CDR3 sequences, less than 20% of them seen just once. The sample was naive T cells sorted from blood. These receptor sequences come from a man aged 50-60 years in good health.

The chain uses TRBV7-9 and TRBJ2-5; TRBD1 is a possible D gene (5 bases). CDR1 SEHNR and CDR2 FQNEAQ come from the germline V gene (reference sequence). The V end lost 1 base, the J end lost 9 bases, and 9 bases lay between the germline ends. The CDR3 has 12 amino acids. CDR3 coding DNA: TGTGCCAGCAGCTTAGGGGCCAGGGCCCAGTACTTC. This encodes CASSLGARAQYF.

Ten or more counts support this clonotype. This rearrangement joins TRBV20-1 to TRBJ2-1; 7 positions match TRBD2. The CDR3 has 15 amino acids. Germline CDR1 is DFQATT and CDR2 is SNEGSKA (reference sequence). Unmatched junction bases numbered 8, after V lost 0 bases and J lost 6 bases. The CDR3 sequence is CSARDGGRASNEQFF. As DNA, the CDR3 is TGCAGTGCTAGAGATGGGGGGAGGGCGTCCAATGAGCAGTTCTTC.

In DNA form, the CDR3 reads TGTGCCAGCAGTCTCAGACAGGGGGCGGTTGAAAAACTGTTTTTT. Encoded protein: CASSLRQGAVEKLFF. The chain couples TRBV27 to TRBJ1-4; 10 nucleotides align to TRBD1. The junction had 7 bases not matched to a gene; V was cut back by 5 bases and J by 7 bases. The CDR3 is 15 residues long. Germline V gives CDR1 MNHEY, CDR2 SMNVEV (reference sequence).

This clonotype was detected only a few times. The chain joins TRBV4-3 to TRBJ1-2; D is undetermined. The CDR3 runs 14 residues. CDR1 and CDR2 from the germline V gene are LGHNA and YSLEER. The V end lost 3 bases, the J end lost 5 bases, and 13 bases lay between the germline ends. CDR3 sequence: CASSHSFPDYGYTF. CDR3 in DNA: TGCGCCAGCAGCCATAGTTTCCCCGATTATGGCTACACCTTC.

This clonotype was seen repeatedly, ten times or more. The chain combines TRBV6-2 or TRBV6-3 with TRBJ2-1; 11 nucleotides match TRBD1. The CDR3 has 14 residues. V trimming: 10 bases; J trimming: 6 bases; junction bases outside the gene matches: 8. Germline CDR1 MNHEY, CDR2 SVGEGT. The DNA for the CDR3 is TGTGCCACTCTCCGGGACAGGGGGATCAATGAGCAGTTCTTC. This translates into CATLRDRGINEQFF.

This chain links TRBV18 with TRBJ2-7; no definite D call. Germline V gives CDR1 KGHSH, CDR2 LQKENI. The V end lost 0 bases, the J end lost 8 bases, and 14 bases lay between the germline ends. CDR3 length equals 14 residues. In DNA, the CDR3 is TGTGCCAGCTCACCACCAAGGAGTGAAAACAAGCAGTACTTC. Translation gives CASSPPRSENKQYF.

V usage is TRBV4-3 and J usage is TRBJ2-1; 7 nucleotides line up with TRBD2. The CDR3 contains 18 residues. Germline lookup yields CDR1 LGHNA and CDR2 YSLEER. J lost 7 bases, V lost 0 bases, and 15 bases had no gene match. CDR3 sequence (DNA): TGCGCCAGCAGCCAAGAAACCCTGCGGGGGACCGTCAGTAATGAGCAGTTCTTC. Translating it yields CASSQETLRGTVSNEQFF.

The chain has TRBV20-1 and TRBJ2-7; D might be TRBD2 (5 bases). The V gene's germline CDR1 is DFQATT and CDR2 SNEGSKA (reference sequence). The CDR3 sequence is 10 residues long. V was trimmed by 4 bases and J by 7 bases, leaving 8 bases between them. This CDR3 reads CSAIRGEQYF. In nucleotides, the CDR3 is TGCAGTGCTATCAGAGGGGAGCAGTACTTC.

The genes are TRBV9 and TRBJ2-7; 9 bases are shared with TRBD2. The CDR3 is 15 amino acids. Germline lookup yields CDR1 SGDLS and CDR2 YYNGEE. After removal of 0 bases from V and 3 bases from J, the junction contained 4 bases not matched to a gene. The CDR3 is CASSVGPSGNYEQYF. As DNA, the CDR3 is TGTGCCAGCAGCGTAGGGCCTAGCGGGAACTACGAGCAGTACTTC.

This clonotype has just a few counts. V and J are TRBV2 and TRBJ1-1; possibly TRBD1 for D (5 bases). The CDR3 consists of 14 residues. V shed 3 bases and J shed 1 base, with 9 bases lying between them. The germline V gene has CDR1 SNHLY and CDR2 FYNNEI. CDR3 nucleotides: TGTGCCAGCAGTGAGGGACGGAAGAACACTGAAGCTTTCTTT. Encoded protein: CASSEGRKNTEAFF.

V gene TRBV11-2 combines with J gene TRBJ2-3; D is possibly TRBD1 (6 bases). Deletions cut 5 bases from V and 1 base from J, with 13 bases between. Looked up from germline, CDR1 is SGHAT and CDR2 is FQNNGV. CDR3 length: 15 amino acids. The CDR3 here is CASSPGVRRTDTQYF. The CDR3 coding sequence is TGTGCCAGCAGCCCAGGGGTCCGGCGCACAGATACGCAGTATTTT.

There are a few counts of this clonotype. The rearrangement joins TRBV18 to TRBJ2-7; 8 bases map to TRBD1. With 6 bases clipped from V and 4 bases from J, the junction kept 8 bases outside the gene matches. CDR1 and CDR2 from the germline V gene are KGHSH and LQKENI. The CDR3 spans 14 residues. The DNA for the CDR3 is TGTGCCAGCTCGCCGGGACAGGCCAGGTACGAGCAGTACTTC. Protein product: CASSPGQARYEQYF.

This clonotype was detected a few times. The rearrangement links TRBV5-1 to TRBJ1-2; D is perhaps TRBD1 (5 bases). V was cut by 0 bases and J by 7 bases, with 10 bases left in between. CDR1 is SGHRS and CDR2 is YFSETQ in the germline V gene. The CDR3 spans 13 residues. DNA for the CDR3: TGCGCCAGCAGCTTGGCCAATGGGGGTGGCTACACCTTC. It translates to CASSLANGGGYTF.

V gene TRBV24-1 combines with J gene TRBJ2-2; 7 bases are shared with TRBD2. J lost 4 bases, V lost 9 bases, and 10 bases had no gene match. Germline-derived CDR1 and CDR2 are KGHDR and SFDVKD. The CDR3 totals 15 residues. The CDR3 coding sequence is TGTGCCACCGACCCGGGGGAGGGCCGCACCGGGGAGCTGTTTTTT. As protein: CATDPGEGRTGELFF.

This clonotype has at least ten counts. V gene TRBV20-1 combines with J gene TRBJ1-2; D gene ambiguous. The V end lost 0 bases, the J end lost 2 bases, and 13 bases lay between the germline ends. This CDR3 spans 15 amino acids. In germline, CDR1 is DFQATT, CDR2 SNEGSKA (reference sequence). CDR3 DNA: TGCAGTGCTAGAGAAGGGCAGAACAACAACTATGGCTACACCTTC. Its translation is CSAREGQNNNYGYTF.

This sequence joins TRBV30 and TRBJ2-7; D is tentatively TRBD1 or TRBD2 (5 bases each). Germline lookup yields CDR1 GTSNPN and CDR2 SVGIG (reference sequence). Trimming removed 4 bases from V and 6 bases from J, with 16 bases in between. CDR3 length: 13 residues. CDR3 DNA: TGTGCCTGGACCTACTCAGGGAGTACCGAGCAGTACTTC. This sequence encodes CAWTYSGSTEQYF. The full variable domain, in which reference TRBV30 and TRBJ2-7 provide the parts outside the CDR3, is SQTIHQWPATLVQPVGSPLSLECTVEGTSNPNLYWYRQAAGRGLQLLFYSVGIGQISSEVPQNLSASRPQDRQFILSSKKLLLSDSGFYLCAWTYSGSTEQYFGPGTRLTVT.

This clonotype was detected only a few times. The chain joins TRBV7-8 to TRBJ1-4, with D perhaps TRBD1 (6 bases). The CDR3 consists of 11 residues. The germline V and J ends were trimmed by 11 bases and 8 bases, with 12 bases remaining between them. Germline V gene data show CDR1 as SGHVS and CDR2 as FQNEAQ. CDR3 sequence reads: CAAGGGEKLFF. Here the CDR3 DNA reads TGTGCCGCCGGGGGGGGCGAAAAACTGTTTTTT.

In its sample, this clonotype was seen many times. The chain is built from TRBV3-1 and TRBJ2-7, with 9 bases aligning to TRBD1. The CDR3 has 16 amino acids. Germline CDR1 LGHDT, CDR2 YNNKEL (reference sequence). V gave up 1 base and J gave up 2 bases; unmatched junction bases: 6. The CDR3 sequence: CASSQGGGTGTYEQYF. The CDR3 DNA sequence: TGTGCCAGCAGCCAAGGAGGCGGGACAGGGACCTACGAGCAGTACTTC.

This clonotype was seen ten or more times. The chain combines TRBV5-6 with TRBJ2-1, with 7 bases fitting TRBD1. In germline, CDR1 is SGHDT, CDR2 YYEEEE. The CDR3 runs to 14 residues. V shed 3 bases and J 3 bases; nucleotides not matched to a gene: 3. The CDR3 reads CASSSDRLYNEQFF. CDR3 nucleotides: TGTGCCAGCAGCTCGGACAGGCTCTACAATGAGCAGTTCTTC.

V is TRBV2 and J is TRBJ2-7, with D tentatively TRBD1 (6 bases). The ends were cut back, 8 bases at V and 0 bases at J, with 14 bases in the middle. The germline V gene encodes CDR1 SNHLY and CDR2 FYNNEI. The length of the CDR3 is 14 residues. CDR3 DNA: TGTGCCAGCGTAATGGGGGCTACCTCCTACGAGCAGTACTTC. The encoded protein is CASVMGATSYEQYF.

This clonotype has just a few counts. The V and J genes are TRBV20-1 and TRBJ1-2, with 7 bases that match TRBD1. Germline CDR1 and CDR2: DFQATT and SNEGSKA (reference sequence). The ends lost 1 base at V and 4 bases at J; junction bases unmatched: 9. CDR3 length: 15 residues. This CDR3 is CSARGSPTGVYGYTF. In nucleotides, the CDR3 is TGCAGTGCTAGAGGGAGCCCCACAGGGGTCTATGGCTACACCTTC.

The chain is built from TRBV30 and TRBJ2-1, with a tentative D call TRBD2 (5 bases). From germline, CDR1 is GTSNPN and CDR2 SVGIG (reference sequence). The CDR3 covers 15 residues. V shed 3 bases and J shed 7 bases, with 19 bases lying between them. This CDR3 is CAWRGSAIYANEQFF. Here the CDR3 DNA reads TGTGCCTGGAGGGGGAGCGCCATCTATGCAAATGAGCAGTTCTTC. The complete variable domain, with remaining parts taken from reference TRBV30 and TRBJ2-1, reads SQTIHQWPATLVQPVGSPLSLECTVEGTSNPNLYWYRQAAGRGLQLLFYSVGIGQISSEVPQNLSASRPQDRQFILSSKKLLLSDSGFYLCAWRGSAIYANEQFFGPGTRLTVL.

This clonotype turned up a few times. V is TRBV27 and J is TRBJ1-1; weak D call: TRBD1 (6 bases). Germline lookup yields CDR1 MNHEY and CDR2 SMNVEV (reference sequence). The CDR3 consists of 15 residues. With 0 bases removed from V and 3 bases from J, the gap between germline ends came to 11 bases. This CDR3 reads CASSLSQGIYTEAFF. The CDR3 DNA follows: TGTGCCAGCAGTTTATCTCAGGGGATATACACTGAAGCTTTCTTT.

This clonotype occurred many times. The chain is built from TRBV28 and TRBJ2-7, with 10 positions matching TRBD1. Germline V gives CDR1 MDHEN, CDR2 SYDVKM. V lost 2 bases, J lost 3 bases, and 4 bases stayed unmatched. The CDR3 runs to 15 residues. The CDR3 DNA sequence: TGTGCCAGCAGTTTACCCGGGACAGGGGTCTACGAGCAGTACTTC. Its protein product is CASSLPGTGVYEQYF.

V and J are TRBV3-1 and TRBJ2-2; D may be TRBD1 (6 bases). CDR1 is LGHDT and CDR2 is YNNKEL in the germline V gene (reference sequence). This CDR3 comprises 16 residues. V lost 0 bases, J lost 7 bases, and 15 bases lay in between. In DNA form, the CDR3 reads TGTGCCAGCAGCCAAGAGATAACAGGGCGAGTCGGGGAGCTGTTTTTT. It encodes CASSQEITGRVGELFF. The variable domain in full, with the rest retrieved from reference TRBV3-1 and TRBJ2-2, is DTAVSQTPKYLVTQMGNDKSIKCEQNLGHDTMYWYKQDSKKFLKIMFSYNNKELIINETVPNRFSPKSPDKAHLNLHINSLELGDSAVYFCASSQEITGRVGELFFGEGSRLTVL.

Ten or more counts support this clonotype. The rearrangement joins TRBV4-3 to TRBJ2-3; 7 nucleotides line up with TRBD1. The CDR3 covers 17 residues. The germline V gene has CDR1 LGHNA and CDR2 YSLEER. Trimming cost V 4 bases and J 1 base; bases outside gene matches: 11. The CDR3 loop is CASSLNRGVFGTDTQYF. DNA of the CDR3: TGCGCCAGCAGCCTCAACAGGGGAGTGTTCGGCACAGATACGCAGTATTTT.

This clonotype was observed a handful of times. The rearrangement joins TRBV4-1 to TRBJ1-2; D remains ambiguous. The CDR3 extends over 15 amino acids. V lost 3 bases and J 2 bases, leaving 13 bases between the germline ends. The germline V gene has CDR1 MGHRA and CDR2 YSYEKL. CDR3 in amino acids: CASSHVGRKNYGYTF. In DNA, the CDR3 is TGCGCCAGCAGCCACGTAGGCAGGAAGAACTATGGCTACACCTTC.